A selection of T cell receptor beta chains follows, all from one sample in a study of T cell repertoires in ileal Crohn's disease. Repertoires were generated with immunoSEQ multiplex PCR, while TCRdb's copy carries only in-frame clones and drops some. Altogether around 8,000 clones are present, almost 85% being singletons, with the ten largest covering 9.5% to 11%. Sequenced: ileal tissue. All receptors derive from an adult with Crohn's disease. The CDR3 runs from the conserved cysteine through the conserved F or W. The D gene is left open where the match is weak. Clone size is given for some rows only: seen once, a few or many times, or a class if the clone is expanded.

V gene,D gene,J gene,clone size,CDR3 protein,CDR3 DNA
TRBV29-1,TRBD1,TRBJ2-7,NA,CSAGDSSYEQYF,TGCAGCGCCGGGGACAGTAGCTACGAGCAGTACTTC
TRBV28,NA,TRBJ1-2,NA,CASSPPVRGSGYTF,TGTGCCAGCAGTCCACCTGTAAGGGGCTCCGGCTACACCTTC
TRBV6-1,NA,TRBJ1-5,medium-sized,CASSRSDSYNQPQHF,TGTGCCAGCAGTCGGTCGGACAGCTACAATCAGCCCCAGCATTTT
TRBV11-2,NA,TRBJ2-2,NA,CASSLDRPNTGELFF,TGTGCCAGCAGCTTAGATCGGCCTAACACCGGGGAGCTGTTTTTT
TRBV19,TRBD1,TRBJ2-7,few,CASSEQGSYEQYF,TGTGCCAGTAGTGAACAGGGGTCCTACGAGCAGTACTTC
TRBV6-5,NA,TRBJ2-7,NA,CASSWRGSGMDEQYF,TGTGCCAGCAGTTGGAGGGGGTCCGGCATGGATGAGCAGTACTTC
TRBV28,TRBD1,TRBJ2-2,NA,CASSPPARGISGELFF,TGTGCCAGCAGTCCGCCGGCCAGGGGGATTTCCGGGGAGCTGTTTTTT
TRBV29-1,NA,TRBJ1-2,NA,CSVDPDTSKRGYTF,TGCAGCGTCGACCCGGACACTTCTAAAAGGGGCTACACCTTC
TRBV7-2,NA,TRBJ1-5,NA,CASSLDQGSNQPQHF,TGTGCCAGCAGCTTAGACCAGGGAAGCAATCAGCCCCAGCATTTT
TRBV19,NA,TRBJ1-1,NA,CASSTTGTPTRAFF,TGTGCCAGTAGTACTACCGGGACTCCTACACGGGCTTTCTTT
TRBV19,NA,TRBJ2-7,NA,CASGPTRPYEQYF,TGTGCCAGCGGCCCGACACGTCCCTACGAGCAGTACTTC
TRBV6-1,NA,TRBJ2-3,NA,CASSGPQGDTQYF,TGTGCCAGCAGTGGACCACAGGGAGACACGCAGTATTTT
TRBV29-1,NA,TRBJ1-3,NA,CSGANSGNTIYF,TGCAGCGGGGCGAACTCTGGAAACACCATATATTTT
TRBV7-8,TRBD1,TRBJ2-7,NA,CASSLVSGPEGGVQYF,TGTGCCAGCAGCTTAGTCTCCGGACCAGAAGGGGGCGTGCAGTACTTC
TRBV28,TRBD1,TRBJ1-5,NA,CASSLSPQGAMLDQPQHF,TGTGCCAGCAGTTTGAGTCCCCAGGGGGCGATGCTAGATCAGCCCCAGCATTTT
TRBV29-1,NA,TRBJ1-2,NA,CSVVRGDYGYTF,TGCAGCGTTGTGAGGGGTGACTATGGCTACACCTTC
TRBV7-2,NA,TRBJ1-2,NA,CASSPARRGYTF,TGTGCCAGCAGCCCCGCCCGCCGGGGCTACACCTTC
TRBV29-1,NA,TRBJ2-7,NA,CSVESFYEQYF,TGCAGCGTTGAATCCTTCTACGAGCAGTACTTC
TRBV7-2,NA,TRBJ2-1,few,CASSPPTNEQFF,TGTGCCAGCAGCCCCCCAACGAATGAGCAGTTCTTC
TRBV9,NA,TRBJ1-1,NA,CASSVGPGTEAFF,TGTGCCAGCAGCGTAGGCCCGGGCACTGAAGCTTTCTTT